What follows is one T cell receptor beta chain and its context. The same CDR3 can be traced to other DNA sequences in this sample. The data are from a study of blood T cell repertoires in COVID-19. Overall study: The United States, Italy and Spain supplied acute and convalescent COVID-19 samples. PBMCs, B-cell-depleted T cells, or T cells were the source of the cDNA or gDNA that made up the material.

Sequencing was performed with immunoSEQ multiplex PCR; in TCRdb, only in-frame clones are kept and a portion is missing. The repertoire includes about 190,000 clones, roughly 80% of them detected once, and less than 20% sits in the top ten. The sequence derives from a human donor in a cohort sampled during active COVID-19. The specimen was peripheral blood.

The CDR3 region is CASSSRRGGNQPQHF. The DNA for the CDR3 is TGTGCCAGTAGCAGCCGCAGGGGCGGCAATCAGCCCCAGCATTTT. This chain uses TRBV19 with TRBJ1-5; D may be TRBD1 (6 bases). CDR1 LNHDA and CDR2 SQIVND come from the germline V gene (reference sequence). The CDR3 spans 15 residues. The V gene lost 6 bases and the J gene lost 2 bases, with 14 bases spanning the gap.